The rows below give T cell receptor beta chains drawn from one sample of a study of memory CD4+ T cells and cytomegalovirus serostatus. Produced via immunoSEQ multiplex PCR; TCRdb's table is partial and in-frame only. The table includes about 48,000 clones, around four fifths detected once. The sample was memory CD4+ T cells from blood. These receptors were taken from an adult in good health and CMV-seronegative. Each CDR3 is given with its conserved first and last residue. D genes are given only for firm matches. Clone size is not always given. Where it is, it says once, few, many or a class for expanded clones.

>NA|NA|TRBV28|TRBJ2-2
CASRSTFTTGELFF
TGTGCCAGCAGATCGACGTTTACTACCGGGGAGCTGTTTTTT
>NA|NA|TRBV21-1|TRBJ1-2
CASSNGRRTANYGYTF
TGTGCCAGCAGCAATGGCCGCCGTACAGCCAACTATGGCTACACCTTC
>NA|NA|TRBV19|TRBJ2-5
CASRVPAGETQYF
TGTGCCAGCCGGGTCCCGGCGGGAGAGACCCAGTACTTC
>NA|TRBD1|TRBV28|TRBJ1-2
CATKPRDRPYGYTF
TGTGCCACCAAACCCCGGGACAGGCCTTATGGCTACACCTTC
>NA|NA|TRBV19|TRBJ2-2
CASSRGVTGELFF
TGTGCCAGTAGTCGAGGGGTGACCGGGGAGCTGTTTTTT
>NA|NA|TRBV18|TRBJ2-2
CASSPPGRPGELFF
TGTGCCAGCTCACCACCGGGGCGTCCCGGGGAGCTGTTTTTT
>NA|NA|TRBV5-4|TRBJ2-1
CASSLEKRNQFF
TGTGCCAGCAGCTTGGAAAAGCGAAACCAGTTCTTC
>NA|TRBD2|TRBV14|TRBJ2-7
CASSQGLTGTSGRRAYEQYF
TGTGCCAGCAGCCAAGGCCTTACCGGGACTAGCGGGAGAAGAGCCTACGAGCAGTACTTC
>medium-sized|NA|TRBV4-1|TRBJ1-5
CASSSRERNQPQHF
TGCGCCAGCAGCTCCCGGGAACGCAATCAGCCCCAGCATTTT
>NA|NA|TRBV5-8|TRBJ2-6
CASSPRSSGANVLTF
TGTGCCAGCAGCCCACGTAGCTCTGGGGCCAACGTCCTGACTTTC
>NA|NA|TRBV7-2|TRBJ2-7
CASSLAGGYEQYF
TGTGCCAGCAGCTTAGCAGGCGGGTACGAGCAGTACTTC
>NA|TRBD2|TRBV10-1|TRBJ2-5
CASSESKGLAGGRRQETQYF
TGCGCCAGCAGTGAGTCAAAGGGACTAGCGGGCGGGCGGCGCCAAGAGACCCAGTACTTC
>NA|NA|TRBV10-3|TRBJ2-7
CAISERADTYEQYF
TGTGCCATCAGTGAGAGGGCAGATACCTACGAGCAGTACTTC
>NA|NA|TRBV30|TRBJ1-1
CAWSLQVGYTEAFF
TGTGCCTGGAGTCTACAGGTGGGGTACACTGAAGCTTTCTTT
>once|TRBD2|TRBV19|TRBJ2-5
CASSVTSGSRETQYF
TGTGCCAGTAGTGTGACTAGCGGGAGCCGGGAGACCCAGTACTTC
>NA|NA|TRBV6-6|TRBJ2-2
CASSLTPRNTGELFF
TGTGCCAGCAGCCTAACCCCTAGGAACACCGGGGAGCTGTTTTTT
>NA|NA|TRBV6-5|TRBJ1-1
CASSEGGGNTEAFF
TGTGCCAGCAGTGAAGGGGGGGGAAACACTGAAGCTTTCTTT
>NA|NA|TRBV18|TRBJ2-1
CASSPPKTGPYNEQFF
TGTGCCAGCTCCCCTCCTAAAACCGGGCCCTACAATGAGCAGTTCTTC
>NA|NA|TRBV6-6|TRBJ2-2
CAREGAGSTGELFF
TGTGCCAGAGAAGGGGCGGGGAGCACCGGGGAGCTGTTTTTT
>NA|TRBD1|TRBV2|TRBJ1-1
CASFDRGGNGAEAFF
TGTGCCAGTTTTGACAGGGGTGGTAACGGGGCTGAAGCTTTCTTT
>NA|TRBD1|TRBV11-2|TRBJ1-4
CASSLDASDRGSTNEKLFF
TGTGCCAGCAGCTTAGACGCCTCGGACAGGGGGTCAACTAATGAAAAACTGTTTTTT
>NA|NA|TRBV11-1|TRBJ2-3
CASSSSGGGADTQYF
TGTGCCAGCAGCTCAAGTGGGGGCGGGGCAGATACGCAGTATTTT
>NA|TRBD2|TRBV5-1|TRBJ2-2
CASSTQTSGNTGELFF
TGCGCCAGCAGCACTCAGACTAGCGGGAACACCGGGGAGCTGTTTTTT
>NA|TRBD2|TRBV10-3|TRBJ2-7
CAISDTASGVYEQYF
TGTGCCATCAGTGATACGGCTAGCGGAGTTTACGAGCAGTACTTC
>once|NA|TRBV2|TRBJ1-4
CASRRGDNEKLFF
TGTGCCAGCCGCAGAGGAGATAATGAAAAACTGTTTTTT
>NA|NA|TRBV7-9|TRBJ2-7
CASSFPDYEQYF
TGTGCCAGCAGCTTCCCGGACTACGAGCAGTACTTC
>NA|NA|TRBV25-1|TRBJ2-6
CASKAGDLGGANVLTF
TGTGCCAGCAAGGCAGGGGACTTGGGGGGGGCCAACGTCCTGACTTTC
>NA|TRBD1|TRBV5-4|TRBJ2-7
CASSSWTGSYLGEQYF
TGTGCCAGCAGCTCTTGGACAGGAAGTTACCTCGGCGAGCAGTACTTC
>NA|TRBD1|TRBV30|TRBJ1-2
CALGQVYYGYTF
TGTGCCTTAGGACAGGTATACTATGGCTACACCTTC
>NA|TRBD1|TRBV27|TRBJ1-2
CASSGLTGGGSHGYTF
TGTGCCAGCAGTGGTCTTACAGGGGGCGGTAGCCATGGCTACACCTTC
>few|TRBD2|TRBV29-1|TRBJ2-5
CSVESGGALKESQETQYF
TGCAGCGTTGAATCGGGGGGGGCCTTGAAGGAGAGCCAAGAGACCCAGTACTTC
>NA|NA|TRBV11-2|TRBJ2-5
CASSWAVGETQYF
TGTGCCAGCAGCTGGGCCGTGGGGGAGACCCAGTACTTC
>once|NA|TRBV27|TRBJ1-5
CASSLVGGQPQHF
TGTGCCAGCAGTTTGGTGGGGGGACAGCCCCAGCATTTT
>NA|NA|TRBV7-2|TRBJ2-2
CASSFQMVTGELFF
TGTGCCAGCAGCTTCCAAATGGTTACCGGGGAGCTGTTTTTT
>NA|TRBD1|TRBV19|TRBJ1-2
CASSPRTGPNYGYTF
TGTGCCAGTAGTCCCCGGACAGGGCCAAACTATGGCTACACCTTC
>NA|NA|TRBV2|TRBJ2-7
CASSDQVPSYEQYF
TGTGCCAGCAGTGACCAGGTCCCCTCCTACGAGCAGTACTTC
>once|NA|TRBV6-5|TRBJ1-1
CASSWRGRRTEAFF
TGTGCCAGCAGCTGGAGAGGGCGCAGAACTGAAGCTTTCTTT
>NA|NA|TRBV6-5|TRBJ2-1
CASSGSLREQFF
TGTGCCAGCAGTGGATCTCTCAGAGAGCAGTTCTTC
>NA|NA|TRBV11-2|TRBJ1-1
CASSTGSLTNTEAFF
TGTGCCAGCAGCACGGGCTCTCTAACGAACACTGAAGCTTTCTTT
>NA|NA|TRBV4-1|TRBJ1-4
CASSQAYEKLFF
TGCGCCAGCAGCCAAGCATATGAAAAACTGTTTTTT
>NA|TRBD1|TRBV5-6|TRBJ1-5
CASSSQTGESNQPQHF
TGTGCCAGCAGCTCACAGACAGGGGAGAGCAATCAGCCCCAGCATTTT
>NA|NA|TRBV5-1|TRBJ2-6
CASSLPQGAGANVLTF
TGCGCCAGCAGCTTACCACAGGGTGCTGGGGCCAACGTCCTGACTTTC
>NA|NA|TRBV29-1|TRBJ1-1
CSAITGYREAFF
TGCAGCGCTATAACAGGCTACCGAGAAGCTTTCTTT
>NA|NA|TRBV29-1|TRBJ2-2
CSVEPQDKNTGELFF
TGCAGCGTTGAACCCCAGGACAAGAACACCGGGGAGCTGTTTTTT
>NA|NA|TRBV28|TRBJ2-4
CATRGAANIQYF
TGTGCCACCCGGGGGGCCGCAAACATTCAGTACTTC
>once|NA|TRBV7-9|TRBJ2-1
CASSLVGVRDEQFF
TGTGCCAGCAGCTTAGTAGGGGTGAGGGATGAGCAGTTCTTC
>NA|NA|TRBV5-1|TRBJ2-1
CASSQGWSYNEQFF
TGCGCCAGCAGTCAGGGGTGGTCCTACAATGAGCAGTTCTTC
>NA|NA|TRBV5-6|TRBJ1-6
CASSPLGGTYNSPLHF
TGTGCCAGCAGCCCCCTGGGGGGAACCTATAATTCACCCCTCCACTTT
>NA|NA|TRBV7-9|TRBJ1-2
CASSLGNYGYTF
TGTGCCAGCAGCTTAGGGAACTATGGCTACACCTTC
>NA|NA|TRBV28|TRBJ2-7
CASASPNLAYEQYF
TGTGCCAGCGCCAGCCCAAATCTCGCCTACGAGCAGTACTTC
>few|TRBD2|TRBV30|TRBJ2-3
CAWTLGAGGLAGGVSTDTQYF
TGTGCCTGGACTCTGGGGGCGGGAGGACTAGCGGGAGGGGTAAGCACAGATACGCAGTATTTT
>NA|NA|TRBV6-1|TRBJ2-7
CASSARSGTGYEQYF
TGTGCCAGCAGTGCCCGCTCGGGTACGGGATACGAGCAGTACTTC